This is a list of T cell receptor beta chains from one sample in a study of T cell changes during pregnancy in multiple sclerosis. Assay: immunoSEQ multiplex PCR; the TCRdb copy retains only in-frame clones and omits some. The sample holds around 30,000 clones, around 90% seen once. The source was CD4+ T cells from peripheral blood mononuclear cells, collected in the third trimester of pregnancy. The receptors originated from a female donor in good health, enrolled as a control in a pregnancy study. Both conserved end residues are part of each CDR3. Fields, in order: clone size, V gene, D gene, J gene, CDR3 length, CDR3 protein, CDR3 DNA. D genes are given only for firm matches. Part of the rows lack a size; the others show once, few, many or a class for expanded clones.

.	TRBV7-2	.	TRBJ2-7	12	CASSAALEEQYF	TGTGCCAGCAGTGCCGCGTTGGAGGAGCAGTACTTC
.	TRBV6-5	TRBD1	TRBJ1-3	16	CASSYTGGSSGNTIYF	TGTGCCAGCAGTTACACAGGGGGCTCTTCTGGAAACACCATATATTTT
.	TRBV20-1	.	TRBJ2-7	11	CSARTPAGQYF	TGCAGTGCTAGAACACCAGCAGGGCAGTACTTC
.	TRBV7-2	.	TRBJ2-1	17	CASSLAYRAGLINEQFF	TGTGCCAGCAGCTTAGCGTATCGGGCGGGACTGATCAATGAGCAGTTCTTC
.	TRBV10-1	.	TRBJ2-6	18	CASSEQGQGSAGANVLTF	TGCGCCAGCAGTGAGCAAGGTCAGGGCTCCGCTGGGGCCAACGTCCTGACTTTC
few	TRBV11-2	.	TRBJ1-5	17	CASSDLGQGVMNQPQHF	TGTGCCAGCAGCGACCTCGGCCAGGGTGTTATGAATCAGCCCCAGCATTTT
.	TRBV30	.	TRBJ1-6	16	CAWSVGRGPWNSPLHF	TGTGCCTGGAGTGTCGGCAGGGGACCTTGGAATTCACCCCTCCACTTT
.	TRBV5-1	TRBD1	TRBJ2-1	16	CASSRETGATYNEQFF	TGCGCCAGCAGTCGTGAGACAGGGGCTACCTACAATGAGCAGTTCTTC
.	TRBV13	.	TRBJ2-3	15	CASSLVWALTDTQYF	TGTGCCAGCAGCTTAGTATGGGCTCTCACAGATACGCAGTATTTT
.	TRBV7-8	TRBD2	TRBJ2-3	14	CASTGLAATDTQYF	TGTGCCAGTACGGGACTAGCGGCCACAGATACGCAGTATTTT
.	TRBV19	TRBD1	TRBJ2-1	15	CASSKGTASPRNWFF	TGTGCCAGTAGTAAAGGGACAGCCTCCCCGCGGAATTGGTTCTTC
once	TRBV10-3	TRBD2	TRBJ2-1	17	CAIRGTSGSRGGNEQFF	TGTGCCATCAGGGGGACTAGCGGGAGTCGGGGTGGGAATGAGCAGTTCTTC
.	TRBV7-2	TRBD2	TRBJ2-1	15	CASSSSGLAVTEQFF	TGTGCCAGCAGTTCATCAGGACTAGCGGTTACAGAGCAGTTCTTC
.	TRBV30	.	TRBJ2-1	14	CAWSVRSGYNEQFF	TGTGCCTGGAGTGTACGGAGCGGCTACAATGAGCAGTTCTTC
.	TRBV18	TRBD2	TRBJ2-2	19	CASSTTPRSGRKNTGELFF	TGTGCCAGCTCGACGACACCTCGGAGCGGGAGGAAAAACACCGGGGAGCTGTTTTTT
.	TRBV6-1	.	TRBJ1-2	14	CASSEAWVGGGYTF	TGTGCCAGCAGTGAAGCCTGGGTCGGGGGTGGCTACACCTTC
.	TRBV30	TRBD1	TRBJ1-5	14	CAWTTPGQGSARHF	TGTGCCTGGACTACCCCGGGACAGGGTTCAGCCAGGCATTTT
.	TRBV5-5	TRBD2	TRBJ2-2	15	CASSTAGPNTGELFF	TGTGCCAGCAGCACAGCGGGACCGAACACCGGGGAGCTGTTTTTT
.	TRBV4-2	TRBD1	TRBJ2-7	15	CASSQGDRGSYEQYF	TGTGCCAGCAGCCAAGGGGACAGGGGTTCCTACGAGCAGTACTTC
once	TRBV2	.	TRBJ2-7	18	CASSDEGYRTGPSYEQYF	TGTGCCAGCAGTGACGAGGGGTACCGTACAGGGCCGTCCTACGAGCAGTACTTC
.	TRBV19	TRBD2	TRBJ2-1	16	CASSPRLAGGHNEQFF	TGTGCCAGTAGTCCTCGACTAGCGGGAGGGCACAATGAGCAGTTCTTC
few	TRBV10-3	TRBD2	TRBJ2-1	13	CANGLAENNEQFF	TGTGCCAACGGACTAGCGGAAAACAATGAGCAGTTCTTC
.	TRBV30	TRBD2	TRBJ2-7	13	CAGRGTSLYEQYF	TGTGCCGGTCGAGGGACTAGTCTATACGAGCAGTACTTC
.	TRBV6-5	TRBD1	TRBJ1-1	14	CASTGQAENTEAFF	TGTGCCAGTACGGGACAGGCGGAGAACACTGAAGCTTTCTTT
.	TRBV25-1	TRBD1	TRBJ1-4	15	CASSETTGGLEKLFF	TGTGCCAGCAGTGAAACGACAGGGGGCCTTGAAAAACTGTTTTTT
.	TRBV30	.	TRBJ2-3	15	CAWSLDRQGGDTQYF	TGTGCCTGGAGTTTGGACCGCCAGGGAGGAGATACGCAGTATTTT
.	TRBV2	TRBD1	TRBJ1-6	12	CAGGTADPPLHF	TGTGCCGGGGGGACAGCAGATCCACCCCTCCACTTT
.	TRBV19	TRBD1	TRBJ2-2	15	CASSKGQGDTGELFF	TGTGCCAGTAGTAAGGGTCAGGGGGACACCGGGGAGCTGTTTTTT
.	TRBV7-9	.	TRBJ2-5	15	CASSLRGQLWETQYF	TGTGCCAGCAGCTTACGTGGACAGCTCTGGGAGACCCAGTACTTC
few	TRBV5-4	.	TRBJ1-2	13	CASSLDPGAGYTF	TGTGCCAGCAGCTTGGACCCGGGAGCTGGCTACACCTTC
.	TRBV5-1	.	TRBJ1-4	21	CASSLDSVRDFSSRSNEKLFF	TGCGCCAGCAGCTTGGATTCCGTCAGGGACTTTTCATCAAGGTCTAATGAAAAACTGTTTTTT
.	TRBV25-1	.	TRBJ1-6	14	CASSDSGRNSPLHF	TGTGCCAGCAGTGACTCAGGGCGTAATTCACCCCTCCACTTT
few	TRBV14	TRBD1	TRBJ1-3	15	CASSPFQGDGLTIYF	TGTGCCAGCAGCCCCTTCCAGGGGGACGGGCTCACCATATATTTT
.	TRBV11-2	TRBD1	TRBJ2-2	14	CASSSQGPGEELFF	TGTGCCAGCAGCTCACAGGGGCCTGGCGAGGAGCTGTTTTTT
.	TRBV5-1	.	TRBJ2-1	15	CASSLLTSSYNEQFF	TGCGCCAGCAGCCTGTTAACGAGCTCCTACAATGAGCAGTTCTTC
.	TRBV11-2	TRBD2	TRBJ2-2	15	CASSFSGRRSGELFF	TGTGCCAGCAGCTTTAGCGGGAGAAGGTCCGGGGAGCTGTTTTTT
.	TRBV19	.	TRBJ2-7	15	CASSHVTASGNEQYF	TGTGCCAGTAGTCACGTGACAGCGTCAGGAAACGAGCAGTACTTC
.	TRBV19	TRBD2	TRBJ2-1	17	CASSIPSGGSSYNEQFF	TGTGCCAGTAGTATACCTAGCGGGGGCAGCTCCTACAATGAGCAGTTCTTC
.	TRBV4-1	.	TRBJ2-5	14	CASSHRDIKETQYF	TGCGCCAGCAGCCACCGGGACATCAAAGAGACCCAGTACTTC